Following are 19 T cell receptor beta chains from one sample sequenced in a study of radiation and T cells in renal cell carcinoma. Treatment described: treatment-naive control, cytoreductive nephrectomy. Sequencing was performed with immunoSEQ multiplex PCR; in TCRdb, only in-frame clones are kept and a portion is missing. The table shows about 24,000 clones, with roughly 60% occurring only once. Material: tumor tissue, obtained from a patient whose treatment was nephrectomy without radiotherapy. Receptors were obtained from a man aged 40-49 years with renal cell carcinoma.

V gene TRBV6-5 combines with J gene TRBJ1-2; D remains ambiguous. From germline, CDR1 is MNHEY and CDR2 SVGAGI. Deletions cut 7 bases from V and 6 bases from J, with 18 bases between. The CDR3 is 14 residues long. The DNA for the CDR3 is TGTGCCAGCACGAAAACCACGGACCCCCATGGCTACACCTTC. Its protein is CASTKTTDPHGYTF.

V is TRBV9 and J is TRBJ1-6; TRBD1 agrees at 9 bases. The junction had 11 bases not matched to a gene; V was cut back by 3 bases and J by 10 bases. The CDR3 runs to 16 residues. In germline, CDR1 is SGDLS, CDR2 YYNGEE. Written as DNA, the CDR3 is TGTGCCAGCAGCGCTGAACAGGGACAGGGTAGATCACCCCTCCACTTT. This codes for CASSAEQGQGRSPLHF. Full variable domain (remainder filled in from reference TRBV9 and TRBJ1-6): DSGVTQTPKHLITATGQRVTLRCSPRSGDLSVYWYQQSLDQGLQFLIQYYNGEERAKGNILERFSAQQFPDLHSELNLSSLELGDSALYFCASSAEQGQGRSPLHFGNGTRLTVT.

The V call is TRBV5-5, the J call TRBJ2-7; no clear D. Trimming took off 0 bases at V and 2 bases at J, with 9 bases between the two ends. The V gene's germline CDR1 is SGHKS and CDR2 YYEKEE (reference sequence). CDR3 size: 14 residues. The CDR3 coding sequence is TGTGCCAGCAGCTTGGAAGGGATTGCCTACGAGCAGTACGTC. It encodes CASSLEGIAYEQYV.

Note on this clone: Possible read error: a much larger clone is one base away. The chain joins TRBV27 to TRBJ2-7; 7 bases align to TRBD2. Germline lookup yields CDR1 MNHEY and CDR2 SMNVEV (reference sequence). Losses at the gene ends were 6 bases for V and 6 bases for J; bases not matched to a gene: 14. The CDR3 totals 15 residues. The CDR3, as DNA: TGTGCCAGCAGCCGATCAGGGTTGGGAGGGAGCGAGCAGTACTTC. Amino acid sequence: CASSRSGLGGSEQYF.

This sequence joins TRBV20-1 and TRBJ1-1; 9 nucleotides line up with TRBD1. CDR3 size: 10 residues. Germline V gene lookup returns CDR1 DFQATT and CDR2 SNEGSKA (reference sequence). V gave up 5 bases and J gave up 10 bases; unmatched junction bases: 2. The CDR3 nucleotides are TGCAGTGCTGGGACAGGGCGAGCTTTCTTT. It is translated as CSAGTGRAFF.

By proportion, this clone is medium-sized. This chain connects TRBV10-3 to TRBJ1-3; D uncertain. There are 14 residues in the CDR3. V was pared by 5 bases and J by 0 bases, with 8 bases between. Germline V lookup: CDR1 ENHRY, CDR2 SYGVKD. CDR3 DNA: TGTGCCATCAGTCAGACCAACTCTGGAAACACCATATATTTT. Translating gives CAISQTNSGNTIYF.

This clone was counted between two and nine times. The rearrangement joins TRBV4-2 to TRBJ2-3; 11 nucleotides match TRBD2. With V trimmed by 0 bases and J by 9 bases, 11 bases remained unmatched. This CDR3 region has 17 residues. Per the germline V gene, CDR1 is LGHNA and CDR2 is YNFKEQ. Here the CDR3 reads CASSQDKLAGALDTQYF. Here the CDR3 DNA reads TGTGCCAGCAGCCAAGATAAACTAGCGGGGGCCCTGGACACGCAGTATTTT.

The chain joins TRBV6-6 to TRBJ2-3; 12 nucleotides line up with TRBD1. The germline gives CDR1 MNHNY, CDR2 SVGAGI (reference sequence). The CDR3 loop spans 15 amino acids. Trimming cost V 8 bases and J 5 bases; bases outside gene matches: 8. The CDR3 nucleotides read TGTGCCAGCCGAAGGGGGACAGGGGGCTTAGATACGCAGTATTTT. This codes for CASRRGTGGLDTQYF.

This clone has just a few counts. The CDR3 nucleotides read TGTGCCAGCAGTGACAGTACCGCCCGGTACGAGCAGTACTTC. It codes for CASSDSTARYEQYF. The chain couples TRBV28 to TRBJ2-7; D perhaps matches TRBD1 (5 bases). The V and J ends lost 5 bases and 4 bases respectively, with 15 bases between them. Germline CDR1 and CDR2: MDHEN and SYDVKM. The CDR3 contains 14 residues. The full variable domain, its missing parts supplied by reference TRBV28 and TRBJ2-7, is DVKVTQSSRYLVKRTGEKVFLECVQDMDHENMFWYRQDPGLGLRLIYFSYDVKMKEKGDIPEGYSVSREKKERFSLILESASTNQTSMYLCASSDSTARYEQYFGPGTRLTVT.

This sequence joins TRBV4-2 and TRBJ2-2; 7 nucleotides align to TRBD1. CDR1 and CDR2 (germline): LGHNA, YNFKEQ. The junction had 2 bases not matched to a gene; V was cut back by 0 bases and J by 4 bases. This CDR3 has 15 residues. The CDR3 DNA reads TGTGCCAGCAGCCAAGACTACAGGGGCACCGGGGAGCTGTTTTTT. Translation gives CASSQDYRGTGELFF.

The V call is TRBV2, the J call TRBJ1-2; 10 bases are shared with TRBD1. The V segment lost 4 bases and the J segment 14 bases; nucleotides outside the gene matches: 10. The CDR3 extends over 13 amino acids. Germline loops: CDR1 SNHLY, CDR2 FYNNEI. The CDR3 is CASSAGQGRSSTF. The CDR3 DNA sequence: TGTGCCAGCAGTGCGGGACAGGGGCGGTCGTCTACCTTC.

The rearrangement joins TRBV9 to TRBJ1-1; D remains unclear. Trimming took 4 bases from V and 1 from J, leaving 8 bases between them. The germline gives CDR1 SGDLS, CDR2 YYNGEE. The CDR3 spans 13 residues. CDR3 sequence reads: CASSSHENTEAFF. DNA for the CDR3: TGTGCCAGCAGCTCCCACGAGAACACTGAAGCTTTCTTT.

The chain links TRBV19 to TRBJ2-5; a possible D gene is TRBD1 (7 bases). The CDR3 runs 14 residues. V was pared by 7 bases and J by 5 bases, with 17 bases between. Germline loops: CDR1 LNHDA, CDR2 SQIVND (reference sequence). The CDR3 DNA reads as TGTGCCAGTACCACAGGGGCCGGAGGGGAGACCCAGTACTTC. Residues: CASTTGAGGETQYF.

The rearrangement uses TRBV6-1 and TRBJ2-5, with 8 bases fitting TRBD1. With 2 bases clipped from V and 2 bases from J, the junction kept 7 bases outside the gene matches. The CDR3 loop spans 16 amino acids. Per the germline V gene, CDR1 is MNHNS and CDR2 is SASEGT. The CDR3 loop reads CASSELGTGKQETQYF. The CDR3 coding sequence is TGTGCCAGCAGTGAACTAGGGACAGGCAAGCAAGAGACCCAGTACTTC.

This clone has only one observation. The J gene is TRBJ1-1, the V gene TRBV11-1; D remains ambiguous. The V and J ends lost 2 bases and 4 bases respectively, with 8 bases between them. CDR3 length: 13 residues. Germline CDR1 and CDR2: SGHAT and FQDESV (reference sequence). The CDR3 loop reads CASSLLGSTEAFF. CDR3 nucleotides: TGTGCCAGCAGCTTACTCGGGAGCACTGAAGCTTTCTTT.

The CDR3 region has the DNA TGTGCCACCAGCAGAGTAGATCGAGGAACAGATACGCAGTATTTT. This translates into CATSRVDRGTDTQYF. The chain uses TRBV15 and TRBJ2-3; D is uncertain. V was pared by 1 base and J by 3 bases, with 11 bases between. The CDR3 spans 15 residues. CDR1 LNHNV and CDR2 YYDKDF come from the germline V gene (reference sequence). The entire variable domain, with the rest obtained from reference TRBV15 and TRBJ2-3, is as follows: DAMVIQNPRYQVTQFGKPVTLSCSQTLNHNVMYWYQQKSSQAPKLLFHYYDKDFNNEADTPDNFQSRRPNTSFCFLDIRSPGLGDTAMYLCATSRVDRGTDTQYFGPGTRLTVL.

This chain connects TRBV4-1 to TRBJ1-3; 11 bases are a match to TRBD1. V was pared by 3 bases and J by 4 bases, with 5 bases of the junction left unmatched. Germline V gives CDR1 MGHRA, CDR2 YSYEKL. This CDR3 is built from 16 residues. The CDR3: CASSHLDRGRGNTIYF. DNA of the CDR3: TGCGCCAGCAGCCACCTGGACAGGGGGCGCGGAAACACCATATATTTT.

This rearrangement joins TRBV7-2 to TRBJ1-1; 7 bases are a match to TRBD1. After removal of 6 bases from V and 1 base from J, the junction contained 2 bases not matched to a gene. This CDR3 has 13 residues. CDR1 and CDR2 from the germline V gene are SGHTA and FQGNSA. CDR3 nucleotides: TGTGCCAGCAGGGGACAGCAGAACACTGAAGCTTTCTTT. This translates into CASRGQQNTEAFF.

The chain links TRBV6-1 to TRBJ1-2; D unclear. The CDR3 is 14 amino acids. Trimming stripped 3 bases from V and 4 bases from J, with 12 bases between. CDR1 is MNHNS, CDR2 SASEGT, per germline. CDR3 DNA sequence: TGTGCCAGCAGTGATGGGGTTAGCCGCTATGGCTACACCTTC. Translation gives CASSDGVSRYGYTF.